This TCR beta chain was retrieved from a study of T cell responses to AZD1222 COVID-19 vaccine (dated by TCRdb to 2020 to 2023). Some background on the complete study: AZD1222 recipients whose second dose came at about 4 weeks and those whose second dose came at about 12 weeks were combined into one group, since spike-specific TCR depth and breadth did not differ between the two schedules. TCR sequencing was performed for approximately 240 trial participants, of whom about 200 were given two doses of AZD1222 and approximately 26 were given two doses of MenACWY control vaccine. Trial participants were enrolled by age into subgroups of 18-55, 56-69 and 70-plus years, and around 150, 28 and 57 TCR-sequenced participants, respectively, were included in these subgroups. The paper as a whole reports these results and caveats: Participants were mostly white British, with more females than males. The authors suggested clonal diversity may have been underestimated. After two AZD1222 doses, spike-specific TCR breadth and depth were significantly higher than at day 0 and than in MenACWY recipients. Nearly half of unique spike-specific TCRs reportedly recognized epitopes outside regions mutated in the B.1.351 and B.1.1.7 variants. The 56-69-year group was small, and its depth increase did not reach significance, likely because of low power. Only six AZD1222 recipients were SARS-CoV-2 seropositive at baseline, limiting conclusions about previously exposed vaccinees. The whole spike protein was spanned by vaccine-associated CD4 TCRs, and dominant responses were seen in regions 160-218 and 743-854. No day 14 peak-response samples were available, so repertoires were characterized only after the peak T cell response.

There are 15 amino acids in the CDR3, from cysteine to phenylalanine inclusive. Kept here is only the CDR3 DNA, which spans 45 bases and is read in frame from base 1. Taken from the germline V gene (reference sequence), the CDR1 and CDR2 loops are LNHNV and YYDKDF. Trimming takes 5 bases from V and 6 bases from J, and the germline ends sit 18 bases apart. As for this clone: Its antigen has not been determined. No much larger clone is present one base from it, and per-base qualities are unavailable.

The CDR3 regions of human TCRbeta chains were analyzed by immunosequencing. In the source study's methods: TCRs in the repertoires were matched against a reference library of SARS-CoV-2-specific TCRs that had been generated with the MIRA antigen-specificity platform. Breadth was defined as the fraction of unique TCRs that were SARS-CoV-2-associated, and depth was defined as the fraction of total T cells that were SARS-CoV-2-associated. Each spike-specific TCR was assigned to its reactive spike region and to a CD4 or CD8 class using the MIRA data. Log10-transformed breadth and depth values were compared by one-way ANOVA with Sidak's multiple comparisons tests. TCRdb stores this immuneACCESS table with in-frame sequences only. Part of the clones is absent; in the studies checked, under half of the shortfall reflects unresolved V genes, and no reason is known for the rest. The V and J calls and clone size are taken from that table; D and trimming were inferred from the DNA. Within this sample are about 100,000 clones, with about 87% of them counted one time only. The top ten constitute about 15% of the sample.

The time point tag for this specimen amounts to: baseline before first vaccination. Vaccinee samples came from UK trials COV001 and COV002, including a single-blind randomized controlled phase 2/3 trial of AZD1222 (ChAdOx1 nCoV-19) in healthy adults. Trial participant PBMC samples were collected at day 0 and day 28 after the second dose for TCRbeta chain sequencing. The source material was peripheral blood, sampled on day 0 of AZD1222 vaccination. Recombination joined TRBV15 with TRBJ2-3; the D gene identity is not certain. This clonotype was obtained from an adult in good health. The DNA sequence reads TGTGCCACCAGCCTACGCCTCGGAATGGCCGATACGCAGTATTTT. It is translated as CATSLRLGMADTQYF. With the rest looked up from the reference TRBV15 and TRBJ2-3 genes rather than sequenced, the full variable domain is DAMVIQNPRYQVTQFGKPVTLSCSQTLNHNVMYWYQQKSSQAPKLLFHYYDKDFNNEADTPDNFQSRRPNTSFCFLDIRSPGLGDTAMYLCATSLRLGMADTQYFGPGTRLTVL.